This TCR beta chain is from a study of T cell repertoires in cytomegalovirus infection. Regarding this clonotype: The antigen is not known.

TCRdb processed the reads anew with MiXCR; each CDR3 protein has one entry. Of about 900,000 distinct CDR3 sequences detected, roughly 30% appear once; the ten largest clones hold around an eighth. V lost 3 bases, J lost 7 bases, and 13 bases lay in between. Germline V gene data show CDR1 as MNHEY and CDR2 as SMNVEV (reference sequence). The CDR3 is made up of 14 amino acids. The chain recombines TRBV27 with TRBJ1-5; D possibly corresponds to TRBD1 (5 bases). Sequenced here: cultured CD8+ T cells from PBMCs, sampled from culture after CMV antigen stimulation. This TCR derives from a human donor in good health (CMV status not recorded). Some clones in this sample may be carry-over from other donors' samples. CDR3 in DNA: TGTGCCAGCAGTTTCGTAGGGGCGGGACAGCCCCAGCATTTT. Its protein product is CASSFVGAGQPQHF.